The present T cell receptor (beta chain) was sequenced within a study of shared clonotypes between healthy human individuals. Study donors comprised healthy, HIV-negative adults devoid of recent acute infection or vaccination. Concerning this clone: Its target is not known.

CDR1 and CDR2 from the germline V gene are KGHSH and LQKENI. This CDR3 is 16 amino acids long. Losses at the gene ends were 4 bases for V and 4 bases for J; bases not matched to a gene: 12. General study findings and limits: Larger richness was generally estimated for naive than memory subsets. Tissue TCR repertoires likely differ from these blood-only repertoires.

The assay was immunoSEQ multiplex PCR, and TCRdb's table has in-frame clones only and misses some. The sample records more than 500,000 clones, approximately 94% being singletons. The chain recombines TRBV18 with TRBJ2-7, with 8 bases aligning to TRBD1. This clonotype originated in a woman in her thirties in good health. Material: naive CD4+ T cells sorted from blood. Subset reported: CD45RA+ positively selected. The CDR3, as DNA: TGTGCCAGCTCACGAGGACAGGGCCCGGGGGTATACGAGCAGTACTTC. It specifies CASSRGQGPGVYEQYF.